These 26 T cell receptor beta chains came from one sample sequenced in a study of CD8 T cells in ankylosing spondylitis. TCRdb re-analysed the 5' RACE reads in MiXCR, keeping a single row per CDR3 protein. This sample yields 200,000 to 300,000 distinct CDR3 sequences, of which roughly a tenth are seen a single time; 2% to 3% belongs to the top ten. Sequenced sample: blood, either unsorted or a sorted T cell fraction (not recorded which). All receptors derive from a male donor with ankylosing spondylitis or in good health (not recorded which).

The chain links TRBV19 to TRBJ1-5; D ambiguous. The germline V and J ends were trimmed by 3 bases and 5 bases, with 14 bases remaining between them. The CDR3 is 15 residues long. Germline assignment: CDR1 LNHDA and CDR2 SQIVND (reference sequence). Here the CDR3 DNA reads TGTGCCAGTAGTATGGCGGGGAATAGGGATCAGCCCCAGCATTTT. It is translated as CASSMAGNRDQPQHF.

There are many counts of this clonotype. J is TRBJ2-1 and V is TRBV2; 10 bases agree with TRBD1. Germline assignment: CDR1 SNHLY and CDR2 FYNNEI. This CDR3 region has 16 residues. V lost 4 bases, J lost 7 bases, and 10 bases stayed unmatched. The CDR3 sequence: CASSVTGGSRGNEQFF. The CDR3 DNA reads TGTGCCAGCAGTGTGACAGGGGGCTCCCGGGGGAATGAGCAGTTCTTC.

This clonotype was seen many times. V gene TRBV6-4 combines with J gene TRBJ2-1; D tentatively reads TRBD1 or TRBD2 (5 bases each). The ends were cut back, 2 bases at V and 12 bases at J, with 17 bases in the middle. Per the germline V gene, CDR1 is MRHNA and CDR2 is SNTAGT. This CDR3 has 14 residues. CDR3 residues: CASSDGGSNRGQFF. In nucleotides, the CDR3 is TGTGCCAGCAGTGACGGGGGTTCCAATCGAGGGCAGTTCTTC.

This clonotype was observed many times. The chain employs TRBV20-1 and TRBJ1-1, with D tentatively TRBD1 (5 bases). CDR1 and CDR2 (germline): DFQATT, SNEGSKA (reference sequence). The CDR3 is 16 amino acids. Trimming stripped 1 base from V and 0 bases from J, with 15 bases between. The CDR3 DNA reads TGCAGTGCTAGAGCGGGGGGAGCCCCTTTGAACACTGAAGCTTTCTTT. This codes for CSARAGGAPLNTEAFF.

This clonotype was detected ten times or more. The rearrangement links TRBV7-6 to TRBJ2-7; D is possibly TRBD1 or TRBD2 (5 bases each). CDR3 length: 11 residues. V was clipped by 6 bases and J by 6 bases, with 9 bases between them. Germline assignment: CDR1 SGHVS and CDR2 FNYEAQ. CDR3 region: CASSSGSEQYF. The CDR3 DNA follows: TGTGCCAGCAGTTCAGGGAGCGAGCAGTACTTC.

The chain links TRBV6-5 to TRBJ2-1, with D unresolved. Germline V lookup: CDR1 MNHEY, CDR2 SVGAGI. This CDR3 is built from 14 residues. The V end was cut by 0 bases, the J end by 6 bases, with 9 bases between. CDR3 loop: CASSYSKGSNEQFF. The CDR3 coding sequence is TGTGCCAGCAGTTACTCGAAGGGTTCCAATGAGCAGTTCTTC.

This clonotype appeared many times. The chain carries TRBV25-1 and TRBJ2-7; no clear D. The V and J ends lost 2 bases and 4 bases respectively, with 3 bases between them. Germline V gene lookup returns CDR1 MGHDK and CDR2 SYGVNS. The CDR3 consists of 11 residues. The CDR3 sequence is CASSERYEQYF. Written as DNA, the CDR3 is TGTGCCAGCAGTGAACGTTACGAGCAGTACTTC.

This clonotype was recorded at least ten times. The chain joins TRBV27 to TRBJ1-1; 9 nucleotides align to TRBD1. The trim removed 5 bases at V and 1 base at J, leaving 8 bases unmatched. Germline lookup yields CDR1 MNHEY and CDR2 SMNVEV (reference sequence). CDR3 length: 16 residues. CDR3 bases: TGTGCCAGCAGTACAGGACAGGGGAACTCGAACACTGAAGCTTTCTTT. This gives the protein CASSTGQGNSNTEAFF.

This clonotype was counted at least ten times. V is TRBV5-1 and J is TRBJ1-1; D uncertain. The CDR3 contains 14 residues. V lost 0 bases and J lost 3, with 9 bases in between. Germline assignment: CDR1 SGHRS and CDR2 YFSETQ. The CDR3 sequence: CASSLGRGYTEAFF. The CDR3 DNA is TGCGCCAGCAGCTTGGGTCGGGGATACACTGAAGCTTTCTTT.

This clonotype was counted ten times or more. This chain links TRBV20-1 with TRBJ2-1; D unresolved. Germline V gives CDR1 DFQATT, CDR2 SNEGSKA (reference sequence). Trimming took off 1 base at V and 10 bases at J, with 11 bases between the two ends. The CDR3 is made up of 12 amino acids. CDR3 region: CSARGFGPEQFF. The CDR3 coding sequence is TGCAGTGCTAGAGGGTTTGGCCCGGAGCAGTTCTTC.

This clonotype appeared many times. V and J are TRBV12-3 or TRBV12-4 and TRBJ2-1; D perhaps matches TRBD2 (5 bases). The CDR3 loop spans 16 amino acids. V was trimmed by 5 bases and J by 3 bases, leaving 17 bases between them. CDR3 loop: CASSPPGTTYYNEQFF. CDR3 DNA: TGTGCCAGCAGTCCACCGGGAACGACTTACTACAATGAGCAGTTCTTC.

This clonotype was seen only a few times. The chain joins TRBV12-3 or TRBV12-4 to TRBJ1-4; D is perhaps TRBD1 (5 bases). The CDR3 is made up of 14 amino acids. Trimming cost V 3 bases and J 5 bases, with 10 bases left between them. The CDR3 DNA is TGTGCCAGCAGTTTCGGGGGAGGCAATGAAAAACTGTTTTTT. Amino acid sequence: CASSFGGGNEKLFF.

In this sample, this clonotype turned up many times. The chain is built from TRBV29-1 and TRBJ2-3; no definite D call. This CDR3 has 12 residues. V lost 2 bases to trimming and J lost 3 bases, with 6 bases between them. Germline lookup yields CDR1 SQVTM and CDR2 ANQGSEA. Written as DNA, the CDR3 is TGCAGCGTTGAAACCAGTACAGATACGCAGTATTTT. This translates into CSVETSTDTQYF.

This clonotype has ten or more counts. The J gene is TRBJ2-4, the V gene TRBV6-5; D gene unclear. CDR3 length: 14 residues. Germline lookup yields CDR1 MNHEY and CDR2 SVGAGI. The germline V and J ends were trimmed by 5 bases and 1 base, with 9 bases remaining between them. CDR3 nucleotide sequence: TGTGCCAGCAGTACACTCAGTGCCAAAAACATTCAGTACTTC. It is translated as CASSTLSAKNIQYF.

At least ten counts were recorded for this clonotype. This rearrangement joins TRBV20-1 to TRBJ1-1; unclear D gene. The CDR3 is 16 amino acids. The V gene lost 0 bases and the J gene lost 0 bases, with 14 bases spanning the gap. The V gene's germline CDR1 is DFQATT and CDR2 SNEGSKA (reference sequence). The CDR3 DNA reads as TGCAGTGCTAGAGAACCCCAAAGGGTCATGAACACTGAAGCTTTCTTT. Amino acid sequence: CSAREPQRVMNTEAFF.

This clonotype has more than one count but fewer than ten. The chain links TRBV25-1 to TRBJ1-5; 7 bases are shared with TRBD1. J was trimmed by 6 bases and V by 3 bases; bases with no gene match: 5. Germline values: CDR1 MGHDK, CDR2 SYGVNS. The CDR3 is made up of 14 amino acids. The CDR3 is CASSEGTAIQPQHF. The CDR3 region has the DNA TGTGCCAGCAGTGAGGGGACAGCTATTCAGCCCCAGCATTTT.

This clonotype was recorded many times. CDR3 residues: CASSSLVPDTQYF. In nucleotides, the CDR3 is TGTGCCAGCAGCTCCCTAGTACCAGATACGCAGTATTTT. The chain joins TRBV7-2 to TRBJ2-3; D uncertain. Germline V gene data show CDR1 as SGHTA and CDR2 as FQGNSA. The CDR3 length is 13 residues. Trimming cost V 4 bases and J 4 bases, with 9 bases left between them. The whole variable domain, remainder taken from reference TRBV7-2 and TRBJ2-3, is GAGVSQSPSNKVTEKGKDVELRCDPISGHTALYWYRQSLGQGLEFLIYFQGNSAPDKSGLPSDRFSAERTGGSVSTLTIQRTQQEDSAVYLCASSSLVPDTQYFGPGTRLTVL.

This clonotype was picked up a small number of times. The V call is TRBV6-1, the J call TRBJ2-7, with D possibly being TRBD2 (5 bases). Germline CDR1 reads MNHNS; CDR2 reads SASEGT. With 4 bases removed from V and 0 bases from J, the gap between germline ends came to 7 bases. The CDR3 is 13 amino acids. The DNA of the CDR3 is TGTGCCAGCAGTGGAGAGGGCTCCTACGAGCAGTACTTC. Its translation is CASSGEGSYEQYF.

This clonotype was seen ten or more times. The chain combines TRBV4-2 with TRBJ1-1; D unresolved. Germline lookup yields CDR1 LGHNA and CDR2 YNFKEQ. Trimming took 3 bases from V and 5 from J, leaving 16 bases between them. The CDR3 covers 15 residues. CDR3 amino acids: CASSHEGPSGTEAFF. DNA of the CDR3: TGTGCCAGCAGCCACGAAGGTCCGAGCGGGACTGAAGCTTTCTTT.

This clonotype has a count of ten or more. The rearrangement uses TRBV4-1 and TRBJ2-1; TRBD2 might be the D (6 bases). Germline assignment: CDR1 MGHRA and CDR2 YSYEKL. Trimming pared 3 bases from V and 3 bases from J, leaving 15 bases between. The CDR3 runs 16 residues. The DNA for the CDR3 is TGCGCCAGCAGCCAGACACCGGGACTGATCTACAATGAGCAGTTCTTC. It codes for CASSQTPGLIYNEQFF.

There are many counts of this clonotype. This rearrangement joins TRBV4-1 to TRBJ2-3; D is tentatively TRBD1 or TRBD2 (6 bases each). CDR3 length equals 17 residues. V was shortened by 4 bases and J by 10 bases, with 27 bases between the two germline ends. Looked up from germline, CDR1 is MGHRA and CDR2 is YSYEKL. The CDR3 protein is CASSPGDLYPTEASQYF. CDR3 nucleotide sequence: TGCGCCAGCAGCCCAGGGGACTTATATCCTACGGAGGCCTCGCAGTATTTT.

Comment on this clonotype: A single base separates this from a much larger clone, so it may be a read error. This rearrangement joins TRBV29-1 to TRBJ1-1; tentative D call: TRBD1 (5 bases). V gave up 6 bases and J gave up 8 bases, with 16 bases separating them. The CDR3 runs to 12 residues. Germline V CDR1 and CDR2: SQVTM, ANQGSEA. CDR3 DNA sequence: TGCAGCGTGGGGGACGAGGCAAGGGAAGCTTTCTTT. The encoded protein is CSVGDEAREAFF.

The V gene is TRBV6-1, the J gene TRBJ2-3; 9 bases map to TRBD1. The CDR3 sequence is 16 residues long. The ends lost 3 bases at V and 7 bases at J; junction bases unmatched: 11. CDR1 is MNHNS and CDR2 is SASEGT in the germline V gene. The CDR3 loop reads CASSEYTGTGSNTQYF. The CDR3 DNA reads TGTGCCAGCAGTGAGTACACTGGGACAGGGTCGAATACGCAGTATTTT.

This rearrangement joins TRBV2 to TRBJ1-1; D perhaps matches TRBD1 (5 bases). The CDR3 covers 14 residues. Per the germline V gene, CDR1 is SNHLY and CDR2 is FYNNEI. Trimming removed 6 bases at V and 0 bases at J, with 11 bases between. The CDR3: CASRTGSLNTEAFF. The CDR3 DNA is TGTGCCAGCAGAACAGGAAGCCTGAACACTGAAGCTTTCTTT.

This clonotype has a count of ten or more. The rearrangement joins TRBV5-5 to TRBJ1-2; D possibly corresponds to TRBD1 (6 bases). The CDR3 runs to 15 residues. Germline loops: CDR1 SGHKS, CDR2 YYEKEE (reference sequence). V was cut by 0 bases and J by 0 bases, with 9 bases left in between. The CDR3 DNA is TGTGCCAGCAGCTTGGAGGGACACCCTAACTATGGCTACACCTTC. Translating gives CASSLEGHPNYGYTF.

This chain uses TRBV7-2 with TRBJ1-2; 8 bases match TRBD1. After removal of 6 bases from V and 4 bases from J, the junction contained 7 bases not matched to a gene. The CDR3 is made up of 14 amino acids. The V gene's germline CDR1 is SGHTA and CDR2 FQGNSA. The CDR3 nucleotides read TGTGCCAGCAGTTGGACAGGGTATACCTATGGCTACACCTTC. Amino acids: CASSWTGYTYGYTF.